A selection of T cell receptor beta chains follows, all from one sample in a study of monozygotic twins with cystic fibrosis. Method: immunoSEQ multiplex PCR; TCRdb's copy keeps in-frame clones and lacks some. The profile covers under 40,000 clones, with 95% to 98% appearing a single time and roughly 0.15% taken by the ten largest. The specimen sequenced was blood. Source of these receptors: a girl aged 2-15 years with cystic fibrosis. Each CDR3 is given with its conserved first and last residue. A D gene is named only where the DNA matches it firmly. A row's size may be missing; if present it is once, few, many or a size class.

j_call | d_call | clone_size | v_call | cdr3_nt | cdr3_aa
TRBJ1-2 | . | . | TRBV30 | TGTGCCTCAGACCCACAGCTCTATAACTATGGCTACACCTTC | CASDPQLYNYGYTF
TRBJ2-1 | . | . | TRBV7-9 | TGTGCCAGCAGCTTAGTCCAGCACCCGAATGAGCAGTTCTTC | CASSLVQHPNEQFF
TRBJ2-3 | . | . | TRBV11-3 | TGTGCCAGCAGTCAGGGTTCAGGTTTTATTCATACGCAGTATTTT | CASSQGSGFIHTQYF
TRBJ1-4 | TRBD1 | . | TRBV19 | TGTGCCAGTTCAACCGGGACAGAGAATGAAAAACTGTTTTTT | CASSTGTENEKLFF
TRBJ1-2 | . | . | TRBV5-4 | TGTGCCAGCAGCTCCAACCGTGTAGGACAAGTATTCTATGGCTACACCTTC | CASSSNRVGQVFYGYTF
TRBJ2-7 | . | . | TRBV6-1 | TGTGCCAGCAGTGAAGGAGCGTTGGTCTCCTACGAGCAGTACTTC | CASSEGALVSYEQYF
TRBJ2-7 | . | . | TRBV27 | TGTGCCAGCAGTTTCGGTCCAGGATTCTCCTACGAGCAGTACTTC | CASSFGPGFSYEQYF
TRBJ1-4 | TRBD1 | . | TRBV19 | TGTGCCACTACAGGGACAGAGGGTGAAAAACTGTTTTTT | CATTGTEGEKLFF
TRBJ1-1 | . | . | TRBV6-5 | TGTGCCAGCAGTTACTCGGCAGGGAGGGGAACTGAAGCTTTCTTT | CASSYSAGRGTEAFF
TRBJ2-1 | . | . | TRBV18 | TGTGCCAGCTCACCCCCCGGGATCCCAAGCCGTAGTGAGCAGTTCTTC | CASSPPGIPSRSEQFF
TRBJ1-1 | . | . | TRBV18 | TGTGCCAGCTCACAGAGGGGAGAGGACACTGAAGCTTTCTTT | CASSQRGEDTEAFF
TRBJ1-1 | . | . | TRBV29-1 | TGCAGCGTTGATGGACCGGGAGGGGGGGCTTGGACTGAAGCTTTCTTT | CSVDGPGGGAWTEAFF
TRBJ1-1 | TRBD1 | . | TRBV4-1 | TGCGCCAGCAGCCAGCCCGGGACAGCTGAAGCTTTCTTT | CASSQPGTAEAFF
TRBJ1-1 | . | . | TRBV4-1 | TGCGCCAGCAGCCTTTCGACGACAGGCTACACTGAAGCTTTCTTT | CASSLSTTGYTEAFF
TRBJ1-1 | . | . | TRBV4-1 | TGCGCCAGCAGTCGAGGAGCAGGAGACATGAACACTGAAGCTTTCTTT | CASSRGAGDMNTEAFF
TRBJ1-4 | . | . | TRBV2 | TGTGCCAGCAGTAAGAACGGTGGACTGATTAATGAAAAACTGTTTTTT | CASSKNGGLINEKLFF
TRBJ2-1 | . | . | TRBV7-9 | TGTGCCAGCAGCTTACCCAGAGGCACATACAATGAGCAGTTCTTC | CASSLPRGTYNEQFF
TRBJ1-1 | . | . | TRBV2 | TGTGCCAGCAGACAGGGTTATGTGAACACTGAAGCTTTCTTT | CASRQGYVNTEAFF
TRBJ2-3 | TRBD2 | . | TRBV5-1 | TGCGCCAGCAGCGGTAGCGGGAGAGGAACAGATACGCAGTATTTT | CASSGSGRGTDTQYF
TRBJ2-2 | . | . | TRBV7-9 | TGTGCCAGCAGCTCTGTGGACGCCTCGATCACCGGGGAGCTGTTTTTT | CASSSVDASITGELFF
TRBJ1-1 | . | . | TRBV2 | TGTGCCAGCACATGGGGGGGCCTGAACACTGAAGCTTTCTTT | CASTWGGLNTEAFF
TRBJ2-3 | . | . | TRBV20-1 | TGCAGTATGAAATACCCAGATACGCAGTATTTT | CSMKYPDTQYF
TRBJ2-1 | . | . | TRBV29-1 | TGCAGCGTCGATCCCGTCCTTAAGCGGTACTCCTACAATGAGCAGTTCTTC | CSVDPVLKRYSYNEQFF
TRBJ2-7 | . | once | TRBV6-1 | TGTGCCAGCAGTCAACCGGGACCGCTCTACGAGCAGTACTTC | CASSQPGPLYEQYF